This TCR beta chain appears in the sequencing data of a study of cytomegalovirus exposure and HLA in healthy donors. The junction had 7 bases not matched to a gene; V was cut back by 1 base and J by 3 bases. This CDR3 comprises 16 residues. Germline CDR1 is MNHEY and CDR2 is SVGAGI. A few counts support this clone. Primers included in the PCR were 60 Vbeta and 13 Jbeta primers. Clones were read by immunoSEQ multiplex PCR, and TCRdb kept only the in-frame ones, dropping some. The table records around 150,000 clones, under 10% of them present only once. The TCR sequence derives from a woman aged 40-49 years in good health and CMV-seropositive. V is TRBV6-5 and J is TRBJ2-5; 8 bases fit TRBD2. Specimen: PBMCs. The CDR3 DNA sequence: TGTGCCAGCAGTTACTTTCCCAGCGGGGGTAAAGAGACCCAGTACTTC. It is translated as CASSYFPSGGKETQYF.